This T cell receptor (beta chain) was observed in a study of shared clonotypes between healthy human individuals (dated by TCRdb to 2020 to 2022). Looking at the study overall: The cohort comprised a couple of women and a few men aged 18 to 49 years. Each donor's leukapheresis produced roughly between roughly 0.85 and 9.5 billion PBMCs. To estimate repertoire size and how much clonotype sharing occurs between individuals, the study deeply sequenced the blood TCR repertoires of several healthy adults. For each donor, CD4 naive and CD4 memory were each run on three plates, CD8 naive on two plates, and CD8 memory on one plate. Different laboratories and diverse techniques were used to prepare libraries and sequence TCR repertoires, to increase sequencing depth and limit assay-specific biases.

Paper-wide results and their limitations: Rarefaction of sorted-subset datasets indicated incomplete sequencing despite the large sequencing depth. Naive subsets generally had larger estimated clonotype richness than memory subsets. Because the study included only a small number of donors, the genetic and exposure-history diversity represented was limited. Only blood was sampled, and tissue TCR repertoires likely differ from those in blood. Pairwise subsampling led to the expectation that sequencing depth would affect the degree of clonotype sharing among donors. Compared with non-shared clonotypes, clonotypes shared by all four sorted-subset donors had higher generation probabilities. About 4.5% of naive CD4, 3% to 3.5% of naive CD8, about 2.5% of memory CD4, and about 0.4% of memory CD8 clonotypes were shared across a few donors.

Cut back by 1 base and 4 bases, the V and J ends lie 11 bases apart. The germline V gene gives CDR1 as SGHDT and CDR2 as YYEEEE. Including cysteine and phenylalanine, the CDR3 has 14 amino acids. This entry keeps only the CDR3 DNA: 42 bases, framed from base 1. TCR CDR3 regions were amplified from genomic DNA by multiplex PCR using the deep immunoSEQ assay. Extracted genomic DNA from each cell subset was distributed evenly across all wells of several immunoSEQ 96-well plates, and each plate was treated as a replicate. For sorted subsets, 150 to 200 ng genomic DNA, equal to some 28,000 T cell genomes, was loaded into each replicate PCR. Purified libraries were measured with a Qubit 3.0 fluorometer, size-checked on a Bioanalyzer 2100, and measured again with the KAPA Library Quantification kit. Each immunoSEQ 96-well plate was sequenced on its own single-read 150-cycle Illumina NextSeq 550 flow cell. As for the authors' bioinformatics: Because the immunoSEQ output held only junctional sequences and lacked quality scores, the filtering could not match the filtering applied to full-length reads. Sequences were annotated with PyIR, a Python wrapper for IgBLAST v1.9, using IMGT germline references to assign V/J genes and CDR3. Reads were filtered out if the reads had weak V/J assignments (E-value above 1e-6), no CDR3, stop codons, out-of-frame junctions, or ambiguous translated residues. V3J clonotypes were defined as sequences sharing the same inferred V gene, J gene, and CDR3 amino acid sequence. The percentage overlap between two repertoires was calculated by dividing the number of shared unique clonotypes by the size of the smaller repertoire. Repertoire richness was assessed with RTK rarefaction, the Chao1 estimator, and Recon v2.1 estimates of unobserved clonotypes. Generation probabilities were computed with OLGA for all TCRbeta clonotypes obtained by the gDNA method from a few donors. TCRdb's version of the immuneACCESS table is confined to in-frame rearrangements and falls short of the full clone set. An unresolved V gene accounts for under half of the shortfall where checked; the remainder is of unknown origin. D and trimming come from the DNA, and the V and J calls and clone size come from that table. Within this sample are about 980,000 clones, with around three quarters of them counted one time only. The top ten clones comprise about 1.5% of the sample.

Healthy HIV-negative adults with no recently reported acute infections or vaccinations were included as donors. Only Caucasian adults living in Nashville, Tennessee, USA were represented among the donors. Magnetic negative selection was used to enrich CD4+ T cells, after which naive cells were positively selected on CD45RA and the negative fraction became the memory subset. After blood collection by leukapheresis, PBMCs were isolated using Ficoll-Histopaque density gradient centrifugation and then cryopreserved in the vapor phase of liquid nitrogen. Analytical flow cytometry was used to check the purity and quantity of every magnetically sorted T cell population. From each sorted fraction, genomic DNA was isolated and quantified by UV absorbance on a Nanodrop 2000c. Note on this clone: No cognate antigen has been identified for it. The sample holds no much larger clone one base away, and base qualities are not on file.

Material: memory CD4+ T cells sorted from blood. Sample cell subset or site, as interpreted from the label and publication: CD45RA-negative fraction. In this chain, TRBV5-6 is recombined with TRBJ2-5; a tentative D call is TRBD1 (5 bases match). The TCR comes from a young man in good health. The CDR3 sequence is CASSLLGALETQYF. The DNA is as follows: TGTGCCAGCAGCTTGCTAGGGGCTCTAGAGACCCAGTACTTC.